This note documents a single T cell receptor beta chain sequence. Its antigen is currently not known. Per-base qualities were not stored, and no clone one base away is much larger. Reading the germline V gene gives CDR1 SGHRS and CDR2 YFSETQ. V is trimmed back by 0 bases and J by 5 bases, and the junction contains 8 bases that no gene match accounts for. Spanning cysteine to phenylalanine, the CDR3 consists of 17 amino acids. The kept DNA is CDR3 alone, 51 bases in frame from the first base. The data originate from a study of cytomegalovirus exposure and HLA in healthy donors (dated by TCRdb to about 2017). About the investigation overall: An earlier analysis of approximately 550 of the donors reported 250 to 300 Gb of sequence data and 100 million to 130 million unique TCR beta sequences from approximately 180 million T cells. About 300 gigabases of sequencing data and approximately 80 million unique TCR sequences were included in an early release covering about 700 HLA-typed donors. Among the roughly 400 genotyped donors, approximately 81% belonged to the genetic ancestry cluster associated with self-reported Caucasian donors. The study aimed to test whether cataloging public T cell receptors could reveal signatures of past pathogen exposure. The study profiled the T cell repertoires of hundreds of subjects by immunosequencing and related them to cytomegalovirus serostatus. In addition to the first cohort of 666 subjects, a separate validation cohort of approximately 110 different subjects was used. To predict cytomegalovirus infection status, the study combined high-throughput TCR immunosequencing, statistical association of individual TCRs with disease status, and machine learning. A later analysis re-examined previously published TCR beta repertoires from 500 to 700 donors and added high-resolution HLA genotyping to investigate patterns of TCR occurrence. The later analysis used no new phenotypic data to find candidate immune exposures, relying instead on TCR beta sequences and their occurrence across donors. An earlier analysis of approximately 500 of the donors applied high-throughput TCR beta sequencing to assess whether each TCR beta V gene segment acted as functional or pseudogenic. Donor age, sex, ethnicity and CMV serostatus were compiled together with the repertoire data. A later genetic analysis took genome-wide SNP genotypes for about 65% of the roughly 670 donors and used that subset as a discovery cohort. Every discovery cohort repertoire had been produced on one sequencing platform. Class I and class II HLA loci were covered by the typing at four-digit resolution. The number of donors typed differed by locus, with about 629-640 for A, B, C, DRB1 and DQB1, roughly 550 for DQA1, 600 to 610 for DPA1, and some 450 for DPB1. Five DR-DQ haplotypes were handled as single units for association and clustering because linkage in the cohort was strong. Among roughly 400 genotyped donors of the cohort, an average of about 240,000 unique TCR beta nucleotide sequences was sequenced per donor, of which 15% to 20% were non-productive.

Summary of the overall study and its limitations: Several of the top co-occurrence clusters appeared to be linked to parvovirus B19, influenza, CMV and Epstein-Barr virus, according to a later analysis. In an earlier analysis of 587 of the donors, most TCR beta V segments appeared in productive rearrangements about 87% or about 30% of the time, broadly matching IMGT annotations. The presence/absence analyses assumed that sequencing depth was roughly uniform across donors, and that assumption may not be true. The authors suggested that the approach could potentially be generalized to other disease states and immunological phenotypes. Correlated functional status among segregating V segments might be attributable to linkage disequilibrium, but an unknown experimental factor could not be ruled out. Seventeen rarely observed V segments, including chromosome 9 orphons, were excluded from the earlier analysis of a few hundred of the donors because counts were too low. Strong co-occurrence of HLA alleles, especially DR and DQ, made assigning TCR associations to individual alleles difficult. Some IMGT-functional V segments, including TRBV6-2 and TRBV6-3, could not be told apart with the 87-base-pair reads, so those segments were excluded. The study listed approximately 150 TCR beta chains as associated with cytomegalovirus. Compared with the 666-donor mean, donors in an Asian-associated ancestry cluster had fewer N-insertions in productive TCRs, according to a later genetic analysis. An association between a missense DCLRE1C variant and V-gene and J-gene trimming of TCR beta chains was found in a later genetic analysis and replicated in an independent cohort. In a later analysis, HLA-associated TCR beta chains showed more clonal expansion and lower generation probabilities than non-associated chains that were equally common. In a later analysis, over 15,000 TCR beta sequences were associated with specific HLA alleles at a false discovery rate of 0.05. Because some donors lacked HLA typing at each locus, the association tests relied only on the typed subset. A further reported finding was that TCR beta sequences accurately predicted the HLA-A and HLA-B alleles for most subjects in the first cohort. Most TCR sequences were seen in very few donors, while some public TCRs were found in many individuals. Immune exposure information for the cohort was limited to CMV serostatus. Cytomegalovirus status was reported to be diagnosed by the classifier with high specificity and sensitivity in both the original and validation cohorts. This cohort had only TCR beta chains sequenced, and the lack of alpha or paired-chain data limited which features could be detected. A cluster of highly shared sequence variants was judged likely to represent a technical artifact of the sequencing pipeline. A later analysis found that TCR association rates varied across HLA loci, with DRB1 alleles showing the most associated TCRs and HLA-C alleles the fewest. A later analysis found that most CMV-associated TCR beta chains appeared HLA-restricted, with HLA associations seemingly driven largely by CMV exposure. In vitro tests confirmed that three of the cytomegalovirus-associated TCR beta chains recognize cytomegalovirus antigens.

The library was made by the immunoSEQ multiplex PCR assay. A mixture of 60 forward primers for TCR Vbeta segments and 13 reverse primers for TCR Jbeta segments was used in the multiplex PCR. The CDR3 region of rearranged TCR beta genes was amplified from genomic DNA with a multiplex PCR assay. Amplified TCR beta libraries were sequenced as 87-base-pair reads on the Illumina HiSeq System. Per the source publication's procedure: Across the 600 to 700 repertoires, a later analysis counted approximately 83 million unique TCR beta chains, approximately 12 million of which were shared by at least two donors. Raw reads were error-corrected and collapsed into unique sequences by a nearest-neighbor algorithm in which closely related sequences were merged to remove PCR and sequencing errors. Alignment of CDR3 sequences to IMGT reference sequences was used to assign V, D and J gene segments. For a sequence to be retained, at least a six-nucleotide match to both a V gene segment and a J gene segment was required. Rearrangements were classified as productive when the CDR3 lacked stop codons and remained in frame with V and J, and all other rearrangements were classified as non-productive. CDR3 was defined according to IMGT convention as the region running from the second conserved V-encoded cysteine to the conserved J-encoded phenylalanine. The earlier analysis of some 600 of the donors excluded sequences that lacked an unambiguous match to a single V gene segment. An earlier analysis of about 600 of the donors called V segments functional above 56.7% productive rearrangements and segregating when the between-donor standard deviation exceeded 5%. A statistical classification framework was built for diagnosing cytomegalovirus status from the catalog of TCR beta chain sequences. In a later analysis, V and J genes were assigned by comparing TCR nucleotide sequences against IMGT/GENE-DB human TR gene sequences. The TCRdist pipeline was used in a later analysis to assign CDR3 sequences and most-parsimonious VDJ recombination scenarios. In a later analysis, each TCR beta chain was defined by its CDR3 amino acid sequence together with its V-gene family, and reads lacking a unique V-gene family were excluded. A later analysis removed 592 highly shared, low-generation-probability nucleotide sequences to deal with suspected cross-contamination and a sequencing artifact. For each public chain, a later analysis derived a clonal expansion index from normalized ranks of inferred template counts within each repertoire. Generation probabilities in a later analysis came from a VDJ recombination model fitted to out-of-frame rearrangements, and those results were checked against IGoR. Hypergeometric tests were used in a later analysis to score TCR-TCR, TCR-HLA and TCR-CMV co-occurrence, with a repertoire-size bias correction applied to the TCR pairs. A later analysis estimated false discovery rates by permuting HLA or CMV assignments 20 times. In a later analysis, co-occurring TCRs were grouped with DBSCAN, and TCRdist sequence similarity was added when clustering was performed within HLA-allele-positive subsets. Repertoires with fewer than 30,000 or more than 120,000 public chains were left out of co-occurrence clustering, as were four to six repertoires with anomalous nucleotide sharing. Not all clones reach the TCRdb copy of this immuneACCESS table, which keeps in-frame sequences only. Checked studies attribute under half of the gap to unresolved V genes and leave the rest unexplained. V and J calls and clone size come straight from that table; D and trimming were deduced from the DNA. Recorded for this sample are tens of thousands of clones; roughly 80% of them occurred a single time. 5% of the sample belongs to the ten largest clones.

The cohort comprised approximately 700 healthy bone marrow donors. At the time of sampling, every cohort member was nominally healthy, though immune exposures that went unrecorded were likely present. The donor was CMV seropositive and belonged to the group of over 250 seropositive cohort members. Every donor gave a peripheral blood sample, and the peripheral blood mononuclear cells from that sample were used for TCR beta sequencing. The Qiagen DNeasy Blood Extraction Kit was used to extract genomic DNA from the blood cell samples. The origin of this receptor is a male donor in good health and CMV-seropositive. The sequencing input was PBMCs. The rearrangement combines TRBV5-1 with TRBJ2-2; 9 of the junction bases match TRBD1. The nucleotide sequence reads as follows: TGCGCCAGCAGCTTGGGCGGTGGCGACAGGGGGACCGGGGAGCTGTTTTTT. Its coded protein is CASSLGGGDRGTGELFF.